The subject of this entry is one T cell receptor (beta chain). Its target antigen remains unknown. No much larger clone exists at a distance of one base, and base qualities are not known. The source of the sample is a study of shared clonotypes between healthy human individuals (TCRdb year 2020). Regarding the research as a whole: A few men and a couple of women, aged 18 to 49 years, made up the cohort. To increase sequencing depth and limit assay-specific biases, TCR repertoire library preparation and sequencing were carried out by different laboratories using diverse techniques. For each donor, CD4 naive and CD4 memory were each given three plates, CD8 naive was given two plates, and CD8 memory was given one plate. Leukapheresis yielded between about 0.85 and 10 billion PBMCs per donor. The study deeply sequenced blood TCR repertoires of five healthy adults to estimate repertoire size and the extent of clonotype sharing between individuals. On the study overall, not on this receptor specifically: Sampling was restricted to blood, and TCR repertoires in tissue are likely to differ from TCR repertoires in blood. Naive subsets generally had larger estimated clonotype richness than memory subsets. Pairwise subsampling led to the expectation that sequencing depth would affect the degree of clonotype sharing among donors. Incomplete sequencing was indicated by rarefaction of sorted-subset datasets, despite the large sequencing depth. Because the study included only a small number of donors, the genetic and exposure-history diversity represented was limited. Higher generation probabilities were observed for clonotypes shared by all four sorted-subset donors than for non-shared clonotypes. When a few donors were compared, the shared fraction of clonotypes was roughly 5% for naive CD4, 3% to 4% for naive CD8, 2.3% for memory CD4, and around 0.4% for memory CD8.

The donors were healthy, HIV-negative adults with no recently reported acute infections or vaccinations. Every donor was a Caucasian adult living in Nashville, Tennessee, USA. CD4+ T cells were enriched by magnetic negative selection, after which naive cells were positively selected on CD45RA and the negative fraction was taken as the memory subset. After blood collection by leukapheresis, PBMCs were isolated using Ficoll-Histopaque density gradient centrifugation and then cryopreserved in the vapor phase of liquid nitrogen. Analytical flow cytometry was used to check the purity and quantity of every magnetically sorted T cell population. Each sorted fraction had its genomic DNA isolated and then quantified by UV absorbance on a Nanodrop 2000c. Reading from cysteine to phenylalanine, the CDR3 counts 14 amino acids. Only the CDR3 DNA stays, 42 bases, in frame from base 1. Trimming accounts for 1 base at V and 6 bases at J, while the number of junction bases matched to no gene is 4. Via the germline V gene, CDR1 is SGHRS and CDR2 YFSETQ.

TCR CDR3 regions were amplified from genomic DNA by multiplex PCR using the deep immunoSEQ assay. Extracted genomic DNA from each cell subset was spread evenly across all wells of several immunoSEQ 96-well plates, with each plate serving as a replicate. For sorted subsets, each replicate PCR was loaded with approximately 0.2 ug genomic DNA, equivalent to some 27,000 T cell genomes. Purified libraries were measured with a Qubit 3.0 fluorometer, size-checked on a Bioanalyzer 2100, and measured again with the KAPA Library Quantification kit. Every immunoSEQ 96-well plate was sequenced on a dedicated single-read 150-cycle Illumina NextSeq 550 flow cell. Processing in the source paper ran as follows. Because the immunoSEQ output held only junctional sequences and lacked quality scores, the filtering could not match the filtering applied to full-length reads. To assign V/J genes and CDR3, sequences were annotated using PyIR, a Python wrapper for IgBLAST v1.9, with IMGT germline references. Reads were removed for weak V/J assignments (E-value above 1e-6), missing CDR3, stop codons, out-of-frame junctions, or ambiguous translated residues. V3J clonotypes were defined as sequences sharing the same inferred V gene, J gene, and CDR3 amino acid sequence. Percentage overlap between repertoires was calculated by dividing the number of shared unique clonotypes by the size of the smaller repertoire. Repertoire richness was assessed with RTK rarefaction, the Chao1 estimator, and Recon v2.1 estimates of unobserved clonotypes. Generation probabilities were computed with OLGA for all TCRbeta clonotypes obtained by the gDNA method from several donors. Drawn from immuneACCESS, this table holds only the in-frame rearrangements with V and J called that TCRdb kept. Clones are partly lost; checked studies trace under half to an unresolved V gene and leave the rest unexplained. The DNA gave D and trimming, while V, J and clone size come from that table. The sample contains about 680,000 clones, approximately 79% of them found a single time. The top ten clonotypes cover about 1.8% of the sample.

The chain uses TRBV5-1 and TRBJ1-2; 9 bases in between match TRBD1. The TCR sequence derives from a woman aged 25 to 39 in good health. Sequences were obtained from memory CD4+ T cells sorted from blood. This specimen's cell subset or site label, interpreted: CD45RA-negative fraction. The CDR3 reads as follows: CASSLIQGANGYTF. The nucleotides are TGCGCCAGCAGCTTGATACAGGGGGCGAATGGCTACACCTTC.